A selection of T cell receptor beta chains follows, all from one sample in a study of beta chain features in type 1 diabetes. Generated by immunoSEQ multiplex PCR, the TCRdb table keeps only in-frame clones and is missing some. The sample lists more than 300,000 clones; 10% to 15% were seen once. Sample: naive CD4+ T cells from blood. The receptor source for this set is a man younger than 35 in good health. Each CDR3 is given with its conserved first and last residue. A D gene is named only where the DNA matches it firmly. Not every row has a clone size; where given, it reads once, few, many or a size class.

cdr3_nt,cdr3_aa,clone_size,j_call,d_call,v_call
TGTGCCAGCAGGCTAAGCGGGGGGAGCACAGATACGCAGTATTTT,CASRLSGGSTDTQYF,NA,TRBJ2-3,TRBD2,TRBV6-5
TGTGCCAGCGGTCGAGCGGGGGGGAACGAGCAGTACTTC,CASGRAGGNEQYF,NA,TRBJ2-7,TRBD2,TRBV6-5
TGTGCCAGCAGTGGCGGGGGACTCCTCCGAGAGACCCAGTACTTC,CASSGGGLLRETQYF,NA,TRBJ2-5,TRBD2,TRBV6-5
TGTGCCAGCTCACCACCGGTTAGTCCGGGACTAGCGAGTGAGCAGTTCTTC,CASSPPVSPGLASEQFF,few,TRBJ2-1,TRBD2,TRBV18
TGTGCCAGCAGGCAAACCGGGGGGAGGAGCTACGAGCAGTACTTC,CASRQTGGRSYEQYF,few,TRBJ2-7,TRBD2,TRBV28
TGTGCCTGGAGTCCGGACAGGGGGCCTGGAAACACCATATATTTT,CAWSPDRGPGNTIYF,few,TRBJ1-3,TRBD1,TRBV30
TGTGCCAGCAGCTTGGATCAACAGGCCTCTCTGCGTGAGCAGTACTTC,CASSLDQQASLREQYF,NA,TRBJ2-7,NA,TRBV5-4
TGTGCCTGGAGTGTACAGGACAGCTCTTCCTACGAGCAGTACTTC,CAWSVQDSSSYEQYF,few,TRBJ2-7,NA,TRBV30
TGTGCCAGTAGTAGAATGCAGGGCGGGGGTTACAATGAGCAGTTCTTC,CASSRMQGGGYNEQFF,NA,TRBJ2-1,TRBD2,TRBV19
TGTGCCAGCAGCTTAGGACAGCCGGGGGGCTTGAACACTGAAGCTTTCTTT,CASSLGQPGGLNTEAFF,NA,TRBJ1-1,NA,TRBV7-8
TGTGCCAGCAGGCGTATACAGGGACTAGGTGGCTACACCTTC,CASRRIQGLGGYTF,NA,TRBJ1-2,NA,TRBV2
TGTGCCAGCAGCTCCCCGGGACAAGACTACGAGCAGTACTTC,CASSSPGQDYEQYF,NA,TRBJ2-7,NA,TRBV5-6
TGTGCCAGCAGCGTACGCGGTGGTGCGGACACCGGGGAGCTGTTTTTT,CASSVRGGADTGELFF,NA,TRBJ2-2,NA,TRBV9
TGTGCCAGCAGCTCAGCCTACGAGCAGTACTTC,CASSSAYEQYF,few,TRBJ2-7,NA,TRBV11-2
TGTGCCAGCAGCGATGGGCAGGTCGGTGGGGCCAACGTCCTGACTTTC,CASSDGQVGGANVLTF,NA,TRBJ2-6,NA,TRBV9
TGTGCCAGCAGCCTCCTGGGGAGGGGAACCTACGAGCAGTACTTC,CASSLLGRGTYEQYF,NA,TRBJ2-7,TRBD2,TRBV5-6
TGTGCCAGCAGCTTGCGGGGGGCCTCCCCCTACGAGCAGTACTTC,CASSLRGASPYEQYF,NA,TRBJ2-7,TRBD2,TRBV11-2
TGTGCTAGTGGTTTAGGGACAGGGGAGGGCAATGAGCAGTTCTTC,CASGLGTGEGNEQFF,NA,TRBJ2-1,TRBD1,TRBV12-5
TGCAGCGCGTTAGAAAACTCGAACACTGAAGCTTTCTTT,CSALENSNTEAFF,few,TRBJ1-1,NA,TRBV29-1
TGTGCCAGCTCACCTGAAACAGGGTTCAATGAGCAGTTCTTC,CASSPETGFNEQFF,NA,TRBJ2-1,NA,TRBV18
TGCAGCGTACAGGGGACAGCTGCAACTAATGAAAAACTGTTTTTT,CSVQGTAATNEKLFF,few,TRBJ1-4,TRBD1,TRBV29-1
TGTGCCAGCAGTTTGACAGGGTATGAGCAGTACTTC,CASSLTGYEQYF,NA,TRBJ2-7,TRBD1,TRBV28
TGTGCCAGCACCCTACAGGGCAGCTCCTACAATGAGCAGTTCTTC,CASTLQGSSYNEQFF,few,TRBJ2-1,NA,TRBV28
TGTGCCAGCAGCGTAGGATGGGGCCCCGGAAACACCATATATTTT,CASSVGWGPGNTIYF,few,TRBJ1-3,NA,TRBV9
TGTGCCAGCAGCCAAGATCCGCAGGGAGGCACTGAAGCTTTCTTT,CASSQDPQGGTEAFF,NA,TRBJ1-1,NA,TRBV4-2
TGTGCCAGCAGCTTACACAGGGCTGGTGGAAACACCATATATTTT,CASSLHRAGGNTIYF,NA,TRBJ1-3,NA,TRBV7-2
TGTGCCAGCTCACCTACGACAGGGGGCAATGGCAATGAGCAGTTCTTC,CASSPTTGGNGNEQFF,NA,TRBJ2-1,TRBD1,TRBV18
TGTGCCAGCAGTTTAGCAGGGAATGGCAATCAGCCCCAGCATTTT,CASSLAGNGNQPQHF,few,TRBJ1-5,NA,TRBV28
TGTGCCAGCAGCAACCGGGACACAGAGCAGTACTTC,CASSNRDTEQYF,few,TRBJ2-7,NA,TRBV7-2
TGTGCCAGTAGTCTGGACAGGGTAGGAGGTGGCTACACCTTC,CASSLDRVGGGYTF,NA,TRBJ1-2,TRBD1,TRBV19
TGTGCCAGTAGTAGGGACAGGGCAACTGAAGCTTTCTTT,CASSRDRATEAFF,NA,TRBJ1-1,TRBD1,TRBV19
TGTGCCAGTAGTATAGTCGGGAGAAAGGAAGAGCAGTACTTC,CASSIVGRKEEQYF,few,TRBJ2-7,NA,TRBV19
TGCGCCAGCAGCCAGGACAGGGGGTGGGATACGCAGTATTTT,CASSQDRGWDTQYF,few,TRBJ2-3,TRBD1,TRBV4-3
TGCAGCGGTTTGGGAGGTGGGGCCAACGTCCTGACTTTC,CSGLGGGANVLTF,many,TRBJ2-6,NA,TRBV29-1
TGTGCCAGCAACCCCGGACTAGCGGAGGCCTACGAGCAGTACTTC,CASNPGLAEAYEQYF,few,TRBJ2-7,TRBD2,TRBV7-2